The 25 T cell receptor beta chains presented below share a single source sample, sequenced in a study of CD8 T cells in ankylosing spondylitis. In TCRdb, the 5' RACE reads were re-called with MiXCR into one record per CDR3 protein. The sample comprises roughly 240,000 distinct CDR3 sequences, approximately 8% of which are singletons, and more than 4.5% rests with the top ten. Material for sequencing was blood, either unsorted or a sorted T cell fraction (not recorded which). Receptors originate from a female donor with ankylosing spondylitis or in good health (not recorded which).

At least ten counts were recorded for this clonotype. CDR3 in amino acids: CASSRAGEVFGYTF. In DNA form, the CDR3 reads TGTGCCAGCAGCCGTGCCGGTGAGGTGTTTGGCTACACCTTC. This chain links TRBV5-6 with TRBJ1-2; D is unresolved. With 4 bases removed from V and 7 bases from J, the gap between germline ends came to 17 bases. Germline V gives CDR1 SGHDT, CDR2 YYEEEE. The CDR3 extends over 14 amino acids.

This clonotype has only a few counts. The V gene is TRBV29-1, the J gene TRBJ1-1; D not resolved. The CDR3 is 13 residues long. The V end was cut by 4 bases, the J end by 4 bases, with 13 bases between. The germline V gene has CDR1 SQVTM and CDR2 ANQGSEA. Here the CDR3 reads CSVVLPAGTEAFF. The CDR3 DNA follows: TGCAGCGTTGTCTTGCCGGCGGGCACTGAAGCTTTCTTT.

This clonotype was recorded many times. The chain has TRBV5-5 and TRBJ2-1; 7 positions match TRBD1. V lost 2 bases, J lost 9 bases, and 8 bases stayed unmatched. CDR1 SGHKS and CDR2 YYEKEE come from the germline V gene (reference sequence). The CDR3 extends over 14 amino acids. CDR3 sequence reads: CASSFSGRGPEQFF. As DNA, the CDR3 is TGTGCCAGCAGCTTCAGCGGAAGGGGGCCTGAGCAGTTCTTC.

This clonotype was counted many times. The chain carries TRBV7-2 and TRBJ2-3; unclear D gene. Germline V gene sequence: CDR1 SGHTA, CDR2 FQGNSA. Trimming took off 3 bases at V and 0 bases at J, with 10 bases between the two ends. The CDR3 contains 15 residues. In DNA form, the CDR3 reads TGTGCCAGCAGCTTTTCGCCAGCTAGCACAGATACGCAGTATTTT. As protein: CASSFSPASTDTQYF.

At least ten counts were recorded for this clonotype. The chain joins TRBV5-1 to TRBJ2-1; D is perhaps TRBD2 (5 bases). Germline V gene sequence: CDR1 SGHRS, CDR2 YFSETQ. The CDR3 contains 15 residues. Trimming stripped 2 bases from V and 6 bases from J, with 15 bases between. CDR3 nucleotides: TGCGCCAGCAGCTTCCCGAGAGAGGGCAGCAATGAGCAGTTCTTC. Encoded protein: CASSFPREGSNEQFF.

This clonotype was seen at least ten times. The chain is built from TRBV21-1 and TRBJ2-5; TRBD1 was called by the table and not checked on the DNA. TRBV21-1 is noted as a pseudogene. This CDR3 has 15 amino acids. CDR3 in DNA: TGTGCCAGCGGGGCAGGCCTAGACTACCAAGAGACCCAGTACTTC. Its protein is CASGAGLDYQETQYF.

This clonotype was seen many times. The genes are TRBV6-2 or TRBV6-3 and TRBJ2-3, with TRBD2 identical over 9 bases. Trimming removed 2 bases from V and 7 bases from J; junction bases left unmatched: 4. This CDR3 contains 14 residues. Per the germline V gene, CDR1 is MNHEY and CDR2 is SVGEGT. The CDR3 nucleotides are TGTGCCAGCAGTTACGGACTAGCGCATAATACGCAGTATTTT. Translation: CASSYGLAHNTQYF.

This clonotype came up many times. The J gene is TRBJ2-5, the V gene TRBV12-3 or TRBV12-4; D not certain. The V end was cut by 8 bases, the J end by 4 bases, with 11 bases between. This CDR3 contains 12 residues. As DNA, the CDR3 is TGTGCCAGCTCCCCCAAGGGAGAGACCCAGTACTTC. The encoded protein is CASSPKGETQYF.

The table lists this clonotype with many counts. J is TRBJ2-1 and V is TRBV25-1; TRBD2 matches 10 bases. This CDR3 has 14 residues. V dropped 4 bases and J dropped 8; count of bases not matched to a gene: 5. Per germline, CDR1 MGHDK and CDR2 SYGVNS. In nucleotides, the CDR3 is TGTGCCAGCAGTGCAGCGGGAGGGGGGTATGAGCAGTTCTTC. Its translation is CASSAAGGGYEQFF.

This clonotype was observed many times. V usage is TRBV9 and J usage is TRBJ2-5, with D possibly being TRBD1 (5 bases). Germline lookup yields CDR1 SGDLS and CDR2 YYNGEE. The CDR3 loop spans 14 amino acids. Trimming removed 4 bases from V and 5 bases from J, with 15 bases in between. The CDR3 sequence is CASSSGRESETQYF. CDR3 DNA: TGTGCCAGCAGCTCCGGCAGGGAATCCGAGACCCAGTACTTC. The full variable domain, rest sourced from reference TRBV9 and TRBJ2-5, is DSGVTQTPKHLITATGQRVTLRCSPRSGDLSVYWYQQSLDQGLQFLIQYYNGEERAKGNILERFSAQQFPDLHSELNLSSLELGDSALYFCASSSGRESETQYFGPGTRLLVL.

This clonotype was counted once. The chain recombines TRBV20-1 with TRBJ2-7, with TRBD2 matching over 8 bases. In germline, CDR1 is DFQATT, CDR2 SNEGSKA (reference sequence). This CDR3 spans 14 amino acids. The V gene end was trimmed by 6 bases and the J gene end by 0 bases; junction bases not matched to a gene: 7. CDR3 nucleotide sequence: TGCAGTGCATACTATAGCGGGAACTCCTACGAGCAGTACTTC. Residues: CSAYYSGNSYEQYF.

The V gene is TRBV11-2, the J gene TRBJ2-3; 12 positions match TRBD2. V trimming: 0 bases; J trimming: 2 bases; junction bases outside the gene matches: 9. Germline CDR1 reads SGHAT; CDR2 reads FQNNGV. This CDR3 has 19 residues. CDR3 protein: CASSLDWQLAGGFTDTQYF. In DNA, the CDR3 is TGTGCCAGCAGCTTAGATTGGCAGCTAGCGGGAGGGTTCACAGATACGCAGTATTTT.

The chain couples TRBV18 to TRBJ2-1; D unclear. The CDR3 totals 15 residues. The germline gives CDR1 KGHSH, CDR2 LQKENI. The V gene lost 2 bases and the J gene lost 6 bases, with 14 bases spanning the gap. CDR3 in amino acids: CASSPVSVSGNEQFF. The CDR3 DNA is TGTGCCAGCTCACCAGTAAGTGTTTCGGGCAATGAGCAGTTCTTC.

This clonotype was seen repeatedly, ten times or more. The chain has TRBV5-6 and TRBJ1-6, with D hard to call. Germline CDR1 SGHDT, CDR2 YYEEEE. The CDR3 has 15 residues. The ends were cut back, 2 bases at V and 8 bases at J, with 14 bases in the middle. The CDR3 DNA follows: TGTGCCAGCAGCTTCGGCGAAGGCATGGATTCACCCCTCCACTTT. Protein product: CASSFGEGMDSPLHF.

This clonotype came up a few times. The chain recombines TRBV30 with TRBJ2-7; D is perhaps TRBD2 (7 bases). Germline V gives CDR1 GTSNPN, CDR2 SVGIG (reference sequence). This CDR3 is 14 amino acids long. V lost 0 bases, J lost 3 bases, and 12 bases lay in between. The CDR3 loop reads CAWSVWGGLYEQYF. In DNA, the CDR3 is TGTGCCTGGAGTGTTTGGGGGGGCCTCTACGAGCAGTACTTC.

This clonotype was observed a few times. The chain recombines TRBV7-8 with TRBJ2-3; D is ambiguous. This CDR3 is 16 amino acids long. CDR1 SGHVS and CDR2 FQNEAQ come from the germline V gene. Trimming took off 1 base at V and 0 bases at J, with 11 bases between the two ends. The CDR3 spells CASSLDLLPSTDTQYF. The CDR3 region has the DNA TGTGCCAGCAGCTTAGATCTGCTCCCTAGCACAGATACGCAGTATTTT.

The chain has TRBV20-1 and TRBJ2-2; D possibly corresponds to TRBD1 (5 bases). The germline gives CDR1 DFQATT, CDR2 SNEGSKA (reference sequence). The CDR3 contains 16 residues. V gave up 0 bases and J gave up 6 bases, with 17 bases separating them. DNA of the CDR3: TGCAGTGCTAGAGAAGCGTCCCAGGGTGGGGCCGGGGAGCTGTTTTTT. Its translation is CSAREASQGGAGELFF.

This clonotype was recorded at least ten times. The chain carries TRBV7-8 and TRBJ2-1, with 8 nucleotides matching TRBD1. The germline gives CDR1 SGHVS, CDR2 FQNEAQ. The CDR3 runs 17 residues. The V and J ends lost 5 bases and 6 bases, in that order; junction bases with no gene match: 15. The CDR3 here is CASSHPTYRTGSNEQFF. The CDR3 DNA reads TGTGCCAGCAGCCACCCCACCTACAGGACAGGGAGCAATGAGCAGTTCTTC.

The chain carries TRBV19 and TRBJ2-2, with 10 bases identical to TRBD2. Trimming removed 11 bases from V and 4 bases from J; junction bases left unmatched: 10. Germline loops: CDR1 LNHDA, CDR2 SQIVND (reference sequence). The CDR3 spans 15 residues. CDR3 residues: CASRWSGGGTGELFF. The CDR3 DNA reads as TGTGCCTCCCGATGGAGCGGGGGGGGCACCGGGGAGCTGTTTTTT. Based on the CDR3 plus reference TRBV19 and TRBJ2-2, the full variable domain is DGGITQSPKYLFRKEGQNVTLSCEQNLNHDAMYWYRQDPGQGLRLIYYSQIVNDFQKGDIAEGYSVSREKKESFPLTVTSAQKNPTAFYLCASRWSGGGTGELFFGEGSRLTVL.

This clonotype has just a few counts. The chain recombines TRBV4-3 with TRBJ1-2; 7 nucleotides align to TRBD1. The germline gives CDR1 LGHNA, CDR2 YSLEER. This CDR3 spans 17 amino acids. V was clipped by 3 bases and J by 5 bases; unmatched bases: 15. The CDR3 bases are TGCGCCAGCAGCCACCGGGTCCCGGGACAGCGCCATTATGGCTACACCTTC. Its protein product is CASSHRVPGQRHYGYTF.

In this sample, this clonotype turned up many times. CDR3 coding DNA: TGCAGTGCTACCATGGGACTAGCCGACAATGAGCAGTTCTTC. Translated: CSATMGLADNEQFF. The chain uses TRBV20-1 and TRBJ2-1; 9 bases are a match to TRBD2. The CDR3 totals 14 residues. V dropped 4 bases and J dropped 5; count of bases not matched to a gene: 6. In germline, CDR1 is DFQATT, CDR2 SNEGSKA (reference sequence).

There are many counts of this clonotype. The V and J genes are TRBV7-9 and TRBJ2-5; the D gene is possibly TRBD2 (6 bases). From germline, CDR1 is SEHNR and CDR2 FQNEAQ (reference sequence). CDR3 size: 15 residues. Trimming pared 8 bases from V and 0 bases from J, leaving 16 bases between. This CDR3 reads CASGFRSGHQETQYF. CDR3 DNA sequence: TGTGCCAGCGGATTCCGTAGCGGACACCAAGAGACCCAGTACTTC.

This clonotype occurred many times. V is TRBV11-2 and J is TRBJ1-1; perhaps TRBD1 as D (6 bases). The CDR3 is 18 amino acids. CDR1 is SGHAT, CDR2 FQNNGV, per germline. V lost 2 bases and J lost 4, with 23 bases in between. The CDR3 region is CASSLRPQGFDRFTEAFF. CDR3 DNA: TGTGCCAGCAGCTTACGGCCCCAGGGGTTCGATAGGTTCACTGAAGCTTTCTTT.

This clonotype was detected ten times or more. The chain carries TRBV20-1 and TRBJ2-1; 11 bases are a match to TRBD2. The CDR3 sequence is 19 residues long. CDR1 and CDR2 (germline): DFQATT, SNEGSKA (reference sequence). The junction had 15 bases not matched to a gene; V was cut back by 1 base and J by 4 bases. The CDR3 sequence: CSARVKGSGRALVYNEQFF. For the CDR3, the DNA is TGCAGTGCTAGAGTTAAGGGTAGCGGGAGGGCCCTAGTGTACAATGAGCAGTTCTTC.

The table lists this clonotype with many counts. This chain uses TRBV5-5 with TRBJ2-7; no clear D. Germline V gives CDR1 SGHKS, CDR2 YYEKEE (reference sequence). V lost 0 bases and J lost 6, with 7 bases in between. The CDR3 has 12 residues. For the CDR3, the DNA is TGTGCCAGCAGCTTGGGGGTGAGCGAGCAGTACTTC. Translating it yields CASSLGVSEQYF.